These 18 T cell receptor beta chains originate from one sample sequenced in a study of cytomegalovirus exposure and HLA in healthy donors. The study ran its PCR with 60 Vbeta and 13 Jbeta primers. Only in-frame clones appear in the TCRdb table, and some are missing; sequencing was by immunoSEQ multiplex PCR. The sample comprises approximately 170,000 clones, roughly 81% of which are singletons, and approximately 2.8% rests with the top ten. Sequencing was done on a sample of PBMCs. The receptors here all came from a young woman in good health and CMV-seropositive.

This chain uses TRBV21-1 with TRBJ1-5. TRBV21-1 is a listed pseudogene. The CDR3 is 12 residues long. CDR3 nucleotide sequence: TGTGCCAGCAGCAAAGCCTGTCAGCCCCAGCATTTT. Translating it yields CASSKACQPQHF.

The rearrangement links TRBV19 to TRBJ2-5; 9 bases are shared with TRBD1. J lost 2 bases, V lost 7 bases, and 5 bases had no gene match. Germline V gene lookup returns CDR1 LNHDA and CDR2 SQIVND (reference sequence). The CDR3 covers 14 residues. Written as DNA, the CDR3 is TGTGCCAGTATGGGGACAGGGATACAAGAGACCCAGTACTTC. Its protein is CASMGTGIQETQYF.

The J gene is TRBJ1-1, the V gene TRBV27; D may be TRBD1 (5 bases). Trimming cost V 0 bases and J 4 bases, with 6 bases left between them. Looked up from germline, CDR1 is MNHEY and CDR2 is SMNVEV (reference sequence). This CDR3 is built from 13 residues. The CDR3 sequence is CASSLSTGTEAFF. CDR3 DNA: TGTGCCAGCAGTTTATCCACAGGCACTGAAGCTTTCTTT.

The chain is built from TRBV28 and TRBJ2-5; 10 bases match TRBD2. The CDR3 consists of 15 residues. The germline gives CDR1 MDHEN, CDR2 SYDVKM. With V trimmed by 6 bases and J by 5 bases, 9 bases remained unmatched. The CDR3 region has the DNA TGTGCCAGCAGGCAACCCCTAGCGGGAGACGAGACCCAGTACTTC. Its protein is CASRQPLAGDETQYF.

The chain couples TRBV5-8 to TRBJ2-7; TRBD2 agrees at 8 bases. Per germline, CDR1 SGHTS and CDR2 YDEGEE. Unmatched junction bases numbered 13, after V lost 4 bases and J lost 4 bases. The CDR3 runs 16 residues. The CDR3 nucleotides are TGTGCCAGCAGCGGCCCTCGGGCGGGAGGAAAGTACGAGCAGTACTTC. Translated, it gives CASSGPRAGGKYEQYF.

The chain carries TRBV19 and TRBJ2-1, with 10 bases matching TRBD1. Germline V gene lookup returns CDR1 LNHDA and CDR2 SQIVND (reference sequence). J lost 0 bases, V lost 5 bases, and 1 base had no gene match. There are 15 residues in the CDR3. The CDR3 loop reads CASSRDRGSYNEQFF. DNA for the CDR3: TGTGCCAGTAGTCGGGACAGGGGCTCCTACAATGAGCAGTTCTTC.

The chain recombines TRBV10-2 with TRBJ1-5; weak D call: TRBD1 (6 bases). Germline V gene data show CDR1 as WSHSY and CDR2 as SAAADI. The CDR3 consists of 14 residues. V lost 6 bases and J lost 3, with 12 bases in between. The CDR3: CASREGHLNQPQHF. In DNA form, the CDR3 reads TGCGCCAGCAGGGAGGGACACCTCAATCAGCCCCAGCATTTT.

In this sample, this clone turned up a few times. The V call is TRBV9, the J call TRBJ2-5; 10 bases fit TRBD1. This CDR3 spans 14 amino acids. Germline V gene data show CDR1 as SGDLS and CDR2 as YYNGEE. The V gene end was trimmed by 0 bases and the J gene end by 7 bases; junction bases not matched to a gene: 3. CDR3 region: CASSVGDRGPTQYF. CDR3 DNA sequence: TGTGCCAGCAGCGTAGGGGACAGGGGACCGACCCAGTACTTC.

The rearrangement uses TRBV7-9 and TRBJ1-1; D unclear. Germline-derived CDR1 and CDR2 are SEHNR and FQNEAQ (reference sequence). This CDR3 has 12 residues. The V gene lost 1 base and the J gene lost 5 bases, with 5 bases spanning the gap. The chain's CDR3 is CASSLVETEAFF. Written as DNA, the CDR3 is TGTGCCAGCAGCTTAGTCGAGACTGAAGCTTTCTTT.

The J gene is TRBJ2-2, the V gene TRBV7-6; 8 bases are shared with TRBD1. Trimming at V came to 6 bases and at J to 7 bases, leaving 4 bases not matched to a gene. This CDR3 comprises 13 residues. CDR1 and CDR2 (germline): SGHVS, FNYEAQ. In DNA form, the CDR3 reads TGTGCCAGCAGGTCACAGGGGGTCGGGGAGCTGTTTTTT. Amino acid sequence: CASRSQGVGELFF.

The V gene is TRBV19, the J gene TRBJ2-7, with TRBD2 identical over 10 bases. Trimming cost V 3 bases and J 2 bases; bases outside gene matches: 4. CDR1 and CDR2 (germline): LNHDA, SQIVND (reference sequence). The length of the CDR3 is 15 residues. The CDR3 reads CASSIRLAGAYEQYF. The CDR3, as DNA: TGTGCCAGTAGTATCCGTCTAGCGGGGGCCTACGAGCAGTACTTC.

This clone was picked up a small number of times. In nucleotides, the CDR3 is TGTGCCAGCAGCACGAGCGTCAACTCCTACGAGCAGTACTTC. The encoded protein is CASSTSVNSYEQYF. The chain recombines TRBV27 with TRBJ2-7; D is unclear. From germline, CDR1 is MNHEY and CDR2 SMNVEV (reference sequence). The CDR3 sequence is 14 residues long. The ends were cut back, 6 bases at V and 0 bases at J, with 12 bases in the middle.

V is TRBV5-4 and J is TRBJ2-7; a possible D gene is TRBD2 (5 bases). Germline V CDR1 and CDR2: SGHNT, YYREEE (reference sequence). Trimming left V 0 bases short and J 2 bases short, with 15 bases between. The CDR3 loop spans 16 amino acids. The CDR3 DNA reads TGTGCCAGCAGCTTGGGTGGTCATGCGGGTACCTACGAGCAGTACTTC. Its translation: CASSLGGHAGTYEQYF.

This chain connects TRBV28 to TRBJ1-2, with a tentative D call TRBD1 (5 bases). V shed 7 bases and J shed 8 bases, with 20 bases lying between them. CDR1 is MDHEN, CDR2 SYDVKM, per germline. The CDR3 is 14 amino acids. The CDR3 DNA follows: TGTGCCAGCAACCCTCCCACCGGGGGTGTGGGCTACACCTTC. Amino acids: CASNPPTGGVGYTF.

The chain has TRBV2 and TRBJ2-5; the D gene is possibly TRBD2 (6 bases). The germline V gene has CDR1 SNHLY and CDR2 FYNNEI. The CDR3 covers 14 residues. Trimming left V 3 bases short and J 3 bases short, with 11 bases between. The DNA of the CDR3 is TGTGCCAGCAGTGAGTGGGGGGTTGAAGAGACCCAGTACTTC. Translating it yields CASSEWGVEETQYF.

CDR3 DNA sequence: TGTGCCAGCAGTTTTGCGAGCTCTGGAAACACCATATATTTT. Residues: CASSFASSGNTIYF. The rearrangement links TRBV28 to TRBJ1-3; no definite D call. CDR1 is MDHEN and CDR2 is SYDVKM in the germline V gene. The V gene lost 3 bases and the J gene lost 0 bases, with 6 bases spanning the gap. CDR3 length equals 14 residues.

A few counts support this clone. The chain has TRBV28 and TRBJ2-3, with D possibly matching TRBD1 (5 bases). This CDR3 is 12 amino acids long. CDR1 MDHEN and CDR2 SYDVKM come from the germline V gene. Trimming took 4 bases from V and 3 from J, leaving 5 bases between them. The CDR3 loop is CASSSGTDTQYF. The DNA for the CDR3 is TGTGCCAGCAGTTCAGGGACAGATACGCAGTATTTT.

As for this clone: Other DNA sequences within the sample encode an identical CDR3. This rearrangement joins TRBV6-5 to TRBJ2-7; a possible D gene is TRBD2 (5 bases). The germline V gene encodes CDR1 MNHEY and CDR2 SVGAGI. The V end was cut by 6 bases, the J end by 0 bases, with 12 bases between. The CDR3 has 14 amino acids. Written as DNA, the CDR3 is TGTGCCAGCAGGAGAACGGGGAGCTCCTACGAGCAGTACTTC. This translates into CASRRTGSSYEQYF.